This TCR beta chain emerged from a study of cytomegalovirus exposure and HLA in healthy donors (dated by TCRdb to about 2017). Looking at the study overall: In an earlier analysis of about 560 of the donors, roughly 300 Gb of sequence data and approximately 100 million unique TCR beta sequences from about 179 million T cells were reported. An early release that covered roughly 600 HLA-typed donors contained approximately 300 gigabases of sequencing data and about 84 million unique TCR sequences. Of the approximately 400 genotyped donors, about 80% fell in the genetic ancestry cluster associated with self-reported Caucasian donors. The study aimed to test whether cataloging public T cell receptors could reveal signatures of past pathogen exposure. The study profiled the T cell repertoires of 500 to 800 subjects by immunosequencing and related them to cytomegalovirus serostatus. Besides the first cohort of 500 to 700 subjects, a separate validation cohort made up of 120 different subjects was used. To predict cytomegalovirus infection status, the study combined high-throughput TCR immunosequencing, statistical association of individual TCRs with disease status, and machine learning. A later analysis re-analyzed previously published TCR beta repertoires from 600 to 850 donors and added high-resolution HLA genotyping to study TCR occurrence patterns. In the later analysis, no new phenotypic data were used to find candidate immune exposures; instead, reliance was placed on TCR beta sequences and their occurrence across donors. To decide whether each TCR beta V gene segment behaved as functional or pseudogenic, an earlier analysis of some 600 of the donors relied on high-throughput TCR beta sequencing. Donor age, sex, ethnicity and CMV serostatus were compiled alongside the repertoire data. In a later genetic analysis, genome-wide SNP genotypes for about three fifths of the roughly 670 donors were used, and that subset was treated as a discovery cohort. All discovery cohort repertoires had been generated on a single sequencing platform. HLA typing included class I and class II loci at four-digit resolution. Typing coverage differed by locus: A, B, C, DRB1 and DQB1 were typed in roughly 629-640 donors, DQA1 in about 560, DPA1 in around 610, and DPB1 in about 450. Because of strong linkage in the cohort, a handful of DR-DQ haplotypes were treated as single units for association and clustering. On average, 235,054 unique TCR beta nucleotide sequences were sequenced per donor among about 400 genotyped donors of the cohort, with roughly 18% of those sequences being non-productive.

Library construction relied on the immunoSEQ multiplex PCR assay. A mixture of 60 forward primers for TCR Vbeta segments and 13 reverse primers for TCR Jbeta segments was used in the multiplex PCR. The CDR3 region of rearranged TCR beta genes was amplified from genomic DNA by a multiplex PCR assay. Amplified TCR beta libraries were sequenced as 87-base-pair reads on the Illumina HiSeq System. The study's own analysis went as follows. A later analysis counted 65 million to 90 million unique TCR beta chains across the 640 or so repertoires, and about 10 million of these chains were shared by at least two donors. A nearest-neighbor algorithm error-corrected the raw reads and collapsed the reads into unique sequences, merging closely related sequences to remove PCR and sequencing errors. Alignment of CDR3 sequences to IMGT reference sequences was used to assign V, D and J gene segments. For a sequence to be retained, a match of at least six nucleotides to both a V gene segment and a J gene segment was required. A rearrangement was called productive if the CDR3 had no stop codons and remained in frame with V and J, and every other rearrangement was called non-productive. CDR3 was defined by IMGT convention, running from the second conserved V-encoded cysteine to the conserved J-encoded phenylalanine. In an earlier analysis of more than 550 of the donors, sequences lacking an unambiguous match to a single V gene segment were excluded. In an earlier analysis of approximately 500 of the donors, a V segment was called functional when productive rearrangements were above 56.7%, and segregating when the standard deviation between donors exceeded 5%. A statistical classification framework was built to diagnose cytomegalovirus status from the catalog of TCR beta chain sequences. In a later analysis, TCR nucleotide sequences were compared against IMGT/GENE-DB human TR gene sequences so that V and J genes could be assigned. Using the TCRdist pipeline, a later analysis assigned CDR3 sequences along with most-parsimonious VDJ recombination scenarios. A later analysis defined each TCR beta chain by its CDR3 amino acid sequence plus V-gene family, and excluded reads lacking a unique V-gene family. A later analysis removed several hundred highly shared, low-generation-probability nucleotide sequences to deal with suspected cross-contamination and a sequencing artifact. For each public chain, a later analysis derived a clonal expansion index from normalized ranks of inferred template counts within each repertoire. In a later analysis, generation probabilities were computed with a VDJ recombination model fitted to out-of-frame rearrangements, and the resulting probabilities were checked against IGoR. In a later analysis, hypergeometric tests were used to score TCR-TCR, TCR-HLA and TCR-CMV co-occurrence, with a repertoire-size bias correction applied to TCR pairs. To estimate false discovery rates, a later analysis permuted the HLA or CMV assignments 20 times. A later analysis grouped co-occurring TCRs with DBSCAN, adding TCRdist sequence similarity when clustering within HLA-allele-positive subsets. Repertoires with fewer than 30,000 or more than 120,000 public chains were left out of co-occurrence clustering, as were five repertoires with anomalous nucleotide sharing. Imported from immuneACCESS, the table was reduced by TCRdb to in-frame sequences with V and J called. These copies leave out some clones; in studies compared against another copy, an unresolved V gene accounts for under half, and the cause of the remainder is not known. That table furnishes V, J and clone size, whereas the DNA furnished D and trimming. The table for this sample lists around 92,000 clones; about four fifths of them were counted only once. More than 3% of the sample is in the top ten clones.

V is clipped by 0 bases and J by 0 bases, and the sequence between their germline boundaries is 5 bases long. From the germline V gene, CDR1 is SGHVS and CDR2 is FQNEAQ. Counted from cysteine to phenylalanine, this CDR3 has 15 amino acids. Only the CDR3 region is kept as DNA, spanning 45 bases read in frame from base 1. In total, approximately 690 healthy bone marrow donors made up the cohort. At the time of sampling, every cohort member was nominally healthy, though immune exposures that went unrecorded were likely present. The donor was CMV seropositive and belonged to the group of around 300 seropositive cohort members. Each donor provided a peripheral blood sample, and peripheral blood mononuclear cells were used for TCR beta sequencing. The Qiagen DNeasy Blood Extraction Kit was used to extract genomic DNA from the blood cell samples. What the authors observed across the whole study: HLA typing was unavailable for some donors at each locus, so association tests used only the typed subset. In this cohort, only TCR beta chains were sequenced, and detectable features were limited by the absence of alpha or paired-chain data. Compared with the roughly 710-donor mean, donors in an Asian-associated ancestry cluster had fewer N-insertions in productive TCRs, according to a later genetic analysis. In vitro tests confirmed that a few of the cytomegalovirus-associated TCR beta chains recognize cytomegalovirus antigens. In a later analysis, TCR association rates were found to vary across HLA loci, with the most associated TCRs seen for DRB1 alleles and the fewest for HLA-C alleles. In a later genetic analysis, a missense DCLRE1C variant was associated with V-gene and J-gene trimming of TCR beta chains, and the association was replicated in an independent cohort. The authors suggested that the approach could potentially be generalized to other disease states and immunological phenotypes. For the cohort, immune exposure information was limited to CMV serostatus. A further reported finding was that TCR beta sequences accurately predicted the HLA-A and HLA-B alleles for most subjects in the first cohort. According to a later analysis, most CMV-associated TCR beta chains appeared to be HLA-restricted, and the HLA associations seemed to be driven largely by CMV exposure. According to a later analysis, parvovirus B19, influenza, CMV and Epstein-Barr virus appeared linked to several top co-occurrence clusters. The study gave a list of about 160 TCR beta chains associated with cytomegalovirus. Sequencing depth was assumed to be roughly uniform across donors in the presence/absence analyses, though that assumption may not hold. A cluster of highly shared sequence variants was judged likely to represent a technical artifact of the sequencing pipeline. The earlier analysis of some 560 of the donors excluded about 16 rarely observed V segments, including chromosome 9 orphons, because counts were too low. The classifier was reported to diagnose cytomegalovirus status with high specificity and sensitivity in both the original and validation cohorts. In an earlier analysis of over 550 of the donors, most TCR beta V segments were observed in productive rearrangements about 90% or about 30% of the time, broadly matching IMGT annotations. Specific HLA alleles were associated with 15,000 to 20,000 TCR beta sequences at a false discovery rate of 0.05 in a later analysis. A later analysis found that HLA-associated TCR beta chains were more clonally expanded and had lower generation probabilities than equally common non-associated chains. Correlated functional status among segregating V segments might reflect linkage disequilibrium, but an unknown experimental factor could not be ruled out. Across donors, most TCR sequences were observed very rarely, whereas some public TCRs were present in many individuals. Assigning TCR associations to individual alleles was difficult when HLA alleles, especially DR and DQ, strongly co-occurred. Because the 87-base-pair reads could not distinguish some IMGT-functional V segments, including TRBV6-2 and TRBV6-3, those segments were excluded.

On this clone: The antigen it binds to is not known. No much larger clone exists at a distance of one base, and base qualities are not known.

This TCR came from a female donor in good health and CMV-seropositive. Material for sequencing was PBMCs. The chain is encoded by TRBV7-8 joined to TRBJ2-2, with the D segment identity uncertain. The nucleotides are TGTGCCAGCAGCTTAGCCAGTGCGAACACCGGGGAGCTGTTTTTT. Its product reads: CASSLASANTGELFF.